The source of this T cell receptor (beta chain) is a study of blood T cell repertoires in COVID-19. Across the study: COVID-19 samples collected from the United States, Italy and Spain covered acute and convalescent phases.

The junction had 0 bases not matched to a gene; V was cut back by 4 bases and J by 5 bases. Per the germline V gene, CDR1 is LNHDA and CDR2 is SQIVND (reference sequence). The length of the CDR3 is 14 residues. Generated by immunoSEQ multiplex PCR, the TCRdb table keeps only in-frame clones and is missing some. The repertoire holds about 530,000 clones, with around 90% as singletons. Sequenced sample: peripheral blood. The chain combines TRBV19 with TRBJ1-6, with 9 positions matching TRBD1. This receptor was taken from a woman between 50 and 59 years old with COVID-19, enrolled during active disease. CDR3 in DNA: TGTGCCAGTAGTAGGGACAGGGATAATTCACCCCTCCACTTT. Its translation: CASSRDRDNSPLHF.